This T cell receptor beta chain appears in the sequencing data of a study of OX40 agonist ivuxolimab in advanced cancers. Study context: Prior anti-PD-1, anti-PD-L1 or anti-CTLA-4 therapy was allowed; 40% had some.

With respect to this clone: The target antigen is unknown.

Sequencing used immunoSEQ multiplex PCR; TCRdb keeps in-frame clones, though not all of them. This table has more than 30,000 clones, roughly nine tenths appearing once. Blood was sampled at baseline, cycle 4 day 1, and cycle 7 day 1. Study-level results: Antigen specificity was not determined for the expanded peripheral T cells.

This receptor was identified in an adult with an advanced solid tumor such as melanoma, head and neck, liver or kidney cancer. Sequencing was performed on CD4+ or CD8+ T cells sorted from blood, taken in a trial of the OX40 agonist ivuxolimab.

The chain's CDR3 is CASSQGSWGRNEKLFF. The CDR3, as DNA: TGCGCCAGCAGCCAAGGCTCCTGGGGGAGGAATGAAAAACTGTTTTTT. The V and J genes are TRBV4-3 and TRBJ1-4; the D gene is possibly TRBD1 (5 bases). The CDR3 contains 16 residues. Deletions cut 1 base from V and 5 bases from J, with 14 bases between. CDR1 and CDR2 from the germline V gene are LGHNA and YSLEER.